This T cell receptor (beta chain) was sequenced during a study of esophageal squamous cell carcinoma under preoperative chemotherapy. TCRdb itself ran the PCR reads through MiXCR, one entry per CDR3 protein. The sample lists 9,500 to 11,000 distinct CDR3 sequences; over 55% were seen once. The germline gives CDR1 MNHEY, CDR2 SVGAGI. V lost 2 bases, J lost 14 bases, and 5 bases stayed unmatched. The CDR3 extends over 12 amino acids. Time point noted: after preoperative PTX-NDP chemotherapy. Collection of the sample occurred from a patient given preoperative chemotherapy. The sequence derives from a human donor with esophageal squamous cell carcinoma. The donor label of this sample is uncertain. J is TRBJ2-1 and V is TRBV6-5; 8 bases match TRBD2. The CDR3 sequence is CASSYPGGGKFF. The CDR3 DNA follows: TGTGCCAGCAGTTACCCGGGAGGGGGTAAGTTCTTC.